The 27 T cell receptor beta chains below were found in one sample sequenced in a study of cytomegalovirus exposure and HLA in healthy donors. Researchers ran the PCR with 60 Vbeta and 13 Jbeta primers. The method was immunoSEQ multiplex PCR; TCRdb's version includes in-frame clones alone and lacks a portion of them. In total, the table holds about 170,000 clones. The material sequenced was PBMCs. These receptors were collected from a young woman in good health and CMV-seropositive.

The chain couples TRBV14 to TRBJ2-5; 10 bases align to TRBD2. J gave up 0 bases and V 4 bases, and 5 bases lay outside the gene matches. Germline CDR1 and CDR2: SGHDN and FVKESK. There are 16 residues in the CDR3. CDR3 nucleotide sequence: TGTGCCAGCAGCCCCGGGACTAGCGCGTACCAAGAGACCCAGTACTTC. Translation gives CASSPGTSAYQETQYF.

The V gene is TRBV2, the J gene TRBJ2-7; 10 bases agree with TRBD2. The CDR3 totals 13 residues. The J segment lost 7 bases and the V segment lost 6 bases, leaving 6 bases of the junction unmatched. In germline, CDR1 is SNHLY, CDR2 FYNNEI. In nucleotides, the CDR3 is TGTGCCAGCAGGGCGAGCGGGAGGGAAGAGCAGTACTTC. This encodes CASRASGREEQYF.

The V gene is TRBV5-1, the J gene TRBJ1-2, with a weak D call TRBD1 (6 bases). Germline loops: CDR1 SGHRS, CDR2 YFSETQ. Trimming left V 8 bases short and J 4 bases short, with 15 bases between. The CDR3 has 13 amino acids. For the CDR3, the DNA is TGCGCCAGTAACCAGGGGCCTCTCTATGGCTACACCTTC. Its translation: CASNQGPLYGYTF.

V and J are TRBV10-1 and TRBJ1-1; TRBD1 is a possible D gene (5 bases). The CDR3 runs 13 residues. Germline-derived CDR1 and CDR2 are WNHNN and SYGVQD (reference sequence). The ends were cut back, 8 bases at V and 0 bases at J, with 10 bases in the middle. CDR3 loop: CASGAGMNTEAFF. CDR3 coding DNA: TGCGCCAGCGGGGCAGGAATGAACACTGAAGCTTTCTTT.

The chain joins TRBV5-6 to TRBJ2-1, with 11 nucleotides matching TRBD2. CDR1 is SGHDT and CDR2 is YYEEEE in the germline V gene. The CDR3 totals 18 residues. The J segment lost 1 base and the V segment lost 7 bases, leaving 13 bases of the junction unmatched. CDR3 in amino acids: CASVAGGLFVSSYNEQFF. In DNA, the CDR3 is TGTGCCAGCGTAGCGGGAGGGCTGTTTGTATCTTCCTACAATGAGCAGTTCTTC.

J is TRBJ2-5 and V is TRBV5-1, with 8 positions matching TRBD1. The length of the CDR3 is 15 residues. V was clipped by 3 bases and J by 5 bases; unmatched bases: 9. The germline gives CDR1 SGHRS, CDR2 YFSETQ. The CDR3 is CASSSDRVGMETQYF. The CDR3 nucleotides read TGCGCCAGCAGCTCGGACAGGGTGGGGATGGAGACCCAGTACTTC.

The DNA of the CDR3 is TGTGCCTGGAGTAGGGACAGGGTGGGAAGCAATCAGCCCCAGCATTTT. Translated, it gives CAWSRDRVGSNQPQHF. The chain carries TRBV30 and TRBJ1-5, with 9 bases identical to TRBD1. The trim removed 2 bases at V and 1 base at J, leaving 6 bases unmatched. CDR1 is GTSNPN and CDR2 is SVGIG in the germline V gene (reference sequence). There are 16 residues in the CDR3.

The rearrangement uses TRBV19 and TRBJ1-1, with 9 bases identical to TRBD1. Germline V gene data show CDR1 as LNHDA and CDR2 as SQIVND (reference sequence). V dropped 5 bases and J dropped 0; count of bases not matched to a gene: 10. The CDR3 consists of 17 residues. CDR3 region: CASSVSGTGPMNTEAFF. CDR3 bases: TGTGCCAGTAGTGTCTCCGGGACAGGGCCGATGAACACTGAAGCTTTCTTT.

The gene calls are TRBV4-2 and TRBJ2-1; 12 positions agree with TRBD2. Germline V lookup: CDR1 LGHNA, CDR2 YNFKEQ. Trimming took 1 base from V and 6 from J; bases not matched to a gene: 7. The CDR3 contains 17 residues. The CDR3, as DNA: TGTGCCAGCAGCCAAGGACTAGCGGGGGAACGGGGCAATGAGCAGTTCTTC. This translates into CASSQGLAGERGNEQFF.

Details on this clone: Different DNA sequences within this sample yield the same CDR3. The gene calls are TRBV2 and TRBJ2-3, with D perhaps matching TRBD2 (5 bases). This CDR3 has 14 amino acids. The germline V gene encodes CDR1 SNHLY and CDR2 FYNNEI. The V gene lost 4 bases and the J gene lost 3 bases, with 11 bases spanning the gap. The CDR3 loop is CASSANGVTDTQYF. CDR3 nucleotides: TGTGCCAGCAGTGCCAACGGGGTAACAGATACGCAGTATTTT.

The chain links TRBV10-3 to TRBJ1-5, with 7 bases matching TRBD1. The CDR3 is made up of 17 amino acids. Germline CDR1 and CDR2: ENHRY and SYGVKD. V trimming: 2 bases; J trimming: 7 bases; junction bases outside the gene matches: 14. The CDR3 protein is CAISEKGRGTVVQPQHF. For the CDR3, the DNA is TGTGCCATCAGTGAGAAAGGCAGGGGGACGGTAGTACAGCCCCAGCATTTT.

This rearrangement joins TRBV6-1 to TRBJ1-1; TRBD1 is a possible D gene (5 bases). CDR3 length: 13 amino acids. V lost 6 bases to trimming and J lost 1 base, with 9 bases between them. The germline V gene encodes CDR1 MNHNS and CDR2 SASEGT. CDR3 DNA: TGTGCCAGCAGAGGGGTGGGGAACACTGAAGCTTTCTTT. The encoded protein is CASRGVGNTEAFF.

The J gene is TRBJ1-1, the V gene TRBV5-4; D call uncertain. CDR1 is SGHNT, CDR2 YYREEE, per germline (reference sequence). V was pared by 0 bases and J by 1 base, with 7 bases between. This CDR3 has 14 amino acids. The CDR3 sequence: CASSLGAGNTEAFF. In DNA, the CDR3 is TGTGCCAGCAGCTTGGGGGCTGGGAACACTGAAGCTTTCTTT.

V is TRBV7-2 and J is TRBJ1-1, with D unresolved. Germline V gene data show CDR1 as SGHTA and CDR2 as FQGNSA. The CDR3 has 12 amino acids. The V end lost 5 bases, the J end lost 8 bases, and 12 bases lay between the germline ends. This CDR3 reads CASSETPREAFF. CDR3 in DNA: TGTGCCAGCAGCGAAACGCCCAGGGAAGCTTTCTTT.

J is TRBJ2-5 and V is TRBV12-5; maybe TRBD2 (6 bases). The V gene's germline CDR1 is LGHNT and CDR2 FRNRAP. V was shortened by 3 bases and J by 5 bases, with 13 bases between the two germline ends. CDR3 length: 14 residues. CDR3 in DNA: TGTGCTAGTGGTTTACGTGCGGGGCAGGAGACCCAGTACTTC. It encodes CASGLRAGQETQYF.

This chain uses TRBV13 with TRBJ2-3, with TRBD2 identical over 7 bases. Trimming at V came to 3 bases and at J to 0 bases, leaving 9 bases not matched to a gene. The CDR3 spans 17 residues. Germline CDR1 reads PRHDT; CDR2 reads FYEKMQ (reference sequence). The CDR3 coding sequence is TGTGCCAGCAGCTTTTCCGCCCTAGCGGAAAGCACAGATACGCAGTATTTT. It is translated as CASSFSALAESTDTQYF.

The V call is TRBV18, the J call TRBJ1-1, with D possibly TRBD1 on 5 matching bases. Germline CDR1 KGHSH, CDR2 LQKENI. The germline V and J ends were trimmed by 3 bases and 4 bases, with 21 bases remaining between them. The length of the CDR3 is 17 residues. CDR3 coding DNA: TGTGCCAGCTCACCTAACGGTTCGAGGGGCGGGGGCACTGAAGCTTTCTTT. Translating gives CASSPNGSRGGGTEAFF. The variable domain in full, with the rest retrieved from reference TRBV18 and TRBJ1-1, is NAGVMQNPRHLVRRRGQEARLRCSPMKGHSHVYWYRQLPEEGLKFMVYLQKENIIDESGMPKERFSAEFPKEGPSILRIQQVVRGDSAAYFCASSPNGSRGGGTEAFFGQGTRLTVV.

The chain couples TRBV5-1 to TRBJ2-3, with TRBD2 matching over 9 bases. Germline V gives CDR1 SGHRS, CDR2 YFSETQ. This CDR3 has 14 residues. With V trimmed by 7 bases and J by 2 bases, 5 bases remained unmatched. The CDR3 protein is CASSRLAVTDTQYF. CDR3 bases: TGCGCCAGCTCCAGACTAGCGGTCACAGATACGCAGTATTTT.

The rearrangement links TRBV7-9 to TRBJ2-7, with 7 bases identical to TRBD1. CDR1 is SEHNR, CDR2 FQNEAQ, per germline (reference sequence). V was clipped by 1 base and J by 2 bases; unmatched bases: 2. CDR3 length: 14 amino acids. CDR3 nucleotides: TGTGCCAGCAGCTTAGAAGGGGGCCCCTACGAGCAGTACTTC. Its protein product is CASSLEGGPYEQYF. Using reference TRBV7-9 and TRBJ2-7 for the parts outside the CDR3, the full variable domain is DTGVSQNPRHKITKRGQNVTFRCDPISEHNRLYWYRQTLGQGPEFLTYFQNEAQLEKSRLLSDRFSAERPKGSFSTLEIQRTEQGDSAMYLCASSLEGGPYEQYFGPGTRLTVT.

The chain is built from TRBV6-5 and TRBJ2-1; 7 nucleotides line up with TRBD1. Germline lookup yields CDR1 MNHEY and CDR2 SVGAGI. The length of the CDR3 is 12 residues. The junction had 5 bases not matched to a gene; V was cut back by 10 bases and J by 5 bases. The CDR3 DNA reads TGTGCCACGCAGGGGGTTAACAATGAGCAGTTCTTC. Protein product: CATQGVNNEQFF.

The chain recombines TRBV7-8 with TRBJ1-2; a possible D gene is TRBD1 (6 bases). Germline CDR1 reads SGHVS; CDR2 reads FQNEAQ. Trimming removed 1 base from V and 8 bases from J, with 11 bases in between. The CDR3 contains 13 residues. The CDR3 loop reads CASSLGAGEGYTF. The DNA of the CDR3 is TGTGCCAGCAGCTTAGGTGCAGGGGAAGGCTACACCTTC.

V and J are TRBV7-2 and TRBJ1-5; no definite D call. V shed 6 bases and J shed 9 bases, with 12 bases lying between them. Germline-derived CDR1 and CDR2 are SGHTA and FQGNSA. The CDR3 sequence is 12 residues long. CDR3 loop: CASSPEAGPQHF. The CDR3 region has the DNA TGTGCCAGCAGTCCAGAAGCGGGGCCCCAGCATTTT. Full variable domain (missing parts from reference TRBV7-2 and TRBJ1-5): GAGVSQSPSNKVTEKGKDVELRCDPISGHTALYWYRQSLGQGLEFLIYFQGNSAPDKSGLPSDRFSAERTGGSVSTLTIQRTQQEDSAVYLCASSPEAGPQHFGDGTRLSIL.

The chain couples TRBV4-2 to TRBJ2-3, with 9 positions matching TRBD2. The V and J ends lost 3 bases and 3 bases, in that order; junction bases with no gene match: 10. Per the germline V gene, CDR1 is LGHNA and CDR2 is YNFKEQ. The CDR3 is 17 residues long. CDR3 nucleotide sequence: TGTGCCAGCAGCCAGCGGGGGGGGCGGGGAAGAACAGATACGCAGTATTTT. This sequence encodes CASSQRGGRGRTDTQYF.

The rearrangement joins TRBV7-2 to TRBJ2-7; 8 nucleotides line up with TRBD1. Germline V gives CDR1 SGHTA, CDR2 FQGNSA. V was pared by 4 bases and J by 2 bases, with 4 bases of the junction left unmatched. This CDR3 comprises 14 residues. CDR3 sequence reads: CASSSGQGTYEQYF. For the CDR3, the DNA is TGTGCCAGCAGCTCTGGACAGGGCACCTACGAGCAGTACTTC.

The V gene is TRBV5-6, the J gene TRBJ1-6, with 12 positions matching TRBD1. The CDR3 consists of 14 residues. Germline V lookup: CDR1 SGHDT, CDR2 YYEEEE. The J segment lost 10 bases and the V segment lost 4 bases, leaving 3 bases of the junction unmatched. This CDR3 is CASSPGQGASPLHF. The CDR3 DNA reads as TGTGCCAGCAGCCCGGGACAGGGGGCGTCACCCCTCCACTTT.

V usage is TRBV6-1 and J usage is TRBJ2-5; a weak D match, TRBD1 (5 bases). Germline loops: CDR1 MNHNS, CDR2 SASEGT. The CDR3 is made up of 14 amino acids. Trimming removed 10 bases at V and 4 bases at J, with 19 bases between. CDR3 amino acids: CATKERQNGETQYF. The CDR3 nucleotides read TGTGCCACCAAAGAGAGACAGAACGGAGAGACCCAGTACTTC.

This chain uses TRBV19 with TRBJ2-1; D is undetermined. V was shortened by 0 bases and J by 10 bases, with 13 bases between the two germline ends. CDR3 length: 14 residues. CDR1 is LNHDA and CDR2 is SQIVND in the germline V gene (reference sequence). The CDR3 DNA follows: TGTGCCAGTAGTATAGATCGACGGGTCCAGGAGCAGTTCTTC. Protein product: CASSIDRRVQEQFF.